The 6 T cell receptor beta chains below were found in one sample sequenced in a study of blood T cell repertoires in COVID-19. Sequenced by immunoSEQ multiplex PCR; TCRdb stores in-frame clones only, minus some. The profile shows about 360,000 clones, 85% to 90% of them singletons. The sequenced sample consisted of peripheral blood. These receptors all come from a human donor in a cohort sampled during active COVID-19.

V usage is TRBV6-5 and J usage is TRBJ1-3, with no clear D. V lost 6 bases, J lost 7 bases, and 16 bases lay in between. Germline assignment: CDR1 MNHEY and CDR2 SVGAGI. CDR3 length: 14 amino acids. The CDR3 DNA reads TGTGCCAGCAGCGGGTCCCCCTTTGGTAACACCATATATTTT. Translation gives CASSGSPFGNTIYF.

This chain joins TRBV5-1 and TRBJ1-3; maybe TRBD1 (6 bases). In germline, CDR1 is SGHRS, CDR2 YFSETQ. The CDR3 spans 14 residues. V lost 7 bases to trimming and J lost 4 bases, with 15 bases between them. CDR3 sequence (DNA): TGCGCCAGCGCAAGGACAGAGATCGGAAACACCATATATTTT. Amino acid sequence: CASARTEIGNTIYF. Full variable domain (missing parts from reference TRBV5-1 and TRBJ1-3): KAGVTQTPRYLIKTRGQQVTLSCSPISGHRSVSWYQQTPGQGLQFLFEYFSETQRNKGNFPGRFSGRQFSNSRSEMNVSTLELGDSALYLCASARTEIGNTIYFGEGSWLTVV.

The chain is built from TRBV5-8 and TRBJ1-2; 8 bases line up with TRBD1. The CDR3 spans 15 residues. The junction had 2 bases not matched to a gene; V was cut back by 1 base and J by 0 bases. The germline V gene has CDR1 SGHTS and CDR2 YDEGEE. The CDR3 nucleotides are TGTGCCAGCAGCTTGCGACAGGGGTCTAACTATGGCTACACCTTC. This translates into CASSLRQGSNYGYTF.

The chain uses TRBV5-4 and TRBJ2-5; 11 positions match TRBD2. Losses at the gene ends were 5 bases for V and 2 bases for J; bases not matched to a gene: 8. CDR3 length: 16 residues. Germline CDR1 is SGHNT and CDR2 is YYREEE (reference sequence). CDR3 sequence (DNA): TGTGCCAGCAGTTCGGATTTAGCGGGAGGGCAAGAGACCCAGTACTTC. This translates into CASSSDLAGGQETQYF. Complete variable domain (other parts from reference TRBV5-4 and TRBJ2-5): ETGVTQSPTHLIKTRGQQVTLRCSSQSGHNTVSWYQQALGQGPQFIFQYYREEENGRGNFPPRFSGLQFPNYSSELNVNALELDDSALYLCASSSDLAGGQETQYFGPGTRLLVL.

This chain connects TRBV30 to TRBJ2-3, with TRBD2 matching over 7 bases. CDR3 length: 15 residues. Germline lookup yields CDR1 GTSNPN and CDR2 SVGIG (reference sequence). The V segment lost 3 bases and the J segment 4 bases; nucleotides outside the gene matches: 10. The CDR3 is CAWSKSGKSSDTQYF. Written as DNA, the CDR3 is TGTGCCTGGAGCAAGAGCGGGAAATCATCAGATACGCAGTATTTT.

V and J are TRBV7-9 and TRBJ2-7, with D tentatively TRBD1 (5 bases). Trimming took off 5 bases at V and 4 bases at J, with 18 bases between the two ends. This CDR3 has 15 residues. Germline V gene sequence: CDR1 SEHNR, CDR2 FQNEAQ (reference sequence). CDR3 sequence: CASSPPWTPGYEQYF. The CDR3 DNA reads TGTGCCAGCAGCCCCCCTTGGACACCTGGGTACGAGCAGTACTTC.